Listed here are 4 T cell receptor beta chains from one sample, sequenced in a study of neurological immune-mediated disorders. Each CDR3 protein is one row after TCRdb ran MiXCR on the 5' RACE reads. The profile shows tens of thousands of distinct CDR3 sequences, roughly a tenth of them singletons. Time point denoted: longitudinal time-point 1 (baseline). The material sequenced was PBMCs. The receptors were gathered from a man aged 30 to 39 in good health.

This clonotype occurred a few times. This chain links TRBV28 with TRBJ2-1; no clear D. The V end lost 8 bases, the J end lost 7 bases, and 18 bases lay between the germline ends. This CDR3 has 14 amino acids. Looked up from germline, CDR1 is MDHEN and CDR2 is SYDVKM. The CDR3 DNA is TGTGCCAGCTATACCCCCGGGCAGCAGAATGAGCAGTTCTTC. Translating gives CASYTPGQQNEQFF.

Note on this clonotype: One end of the junction varies from germline; a read error may be responsible. J is TRBJ1-5 and V is TRBV2; D ambiguous. The V gene's germline CDR1 is SNHLY and CDR2 FYNNEI. The length of the CDR3 is 14 residues. CDR3 region: CVSIWTESNQPQHF. The CDR3 DNA follows: TGTGTCAGCATTTGGACGGAGAGCAATCAGCCCCAGCATTTT.

This clonotype was counted ten times or more. The J gene is TRBJ2-1, the V gene TRBV27; 12 bases agree with TRBD1. This CDR3 is 14 amino acids long. V gave up 6 bases and J gave up 9 bases; unmatched junction bases: 6. Looked up from germline, CDR1 is MNHEY and CDR2 is SMNVEV (reference sequence). In DNA form, the CDR3 reads TGTGCCAGCAGAGGGACAGGGGGCTGGGGTGAGCAGTTCTTC. As protein: CASRGTGGWGEQFF.

V usage is TRBV5-6 and J usage is TRBJ2-5; D gene unclear. The CDR3 has 15 residues. V lost 4 bases and J lost 2, with 15 bases in between. The V gene's germline CDR1 is SGHDT and CDR2 YYEEEE. Here the CDR3 reads CASSIGILAQETQYF. CDR3 DNA: TGTGCCAGCAGCATCGGAATACTCGCACAAGAGACCCAGTACTTC.